These T cell receptor beta chains were read from a single sample in a study of cytomegalovirus exposure and HLA in healthy donors. TCRdb's table, derived via immunoSEQ multiplex PCR, lists solely in-frame clones and lacks some. The sample contains about 150,000 clones, roughly 87% of which appear only once. Specimen: PBMCs. These receptor sequences come from a woman aged 40 to 49 in good health and CMV-seronegative. Both conserved end residues are part of each CDR3. A D gene is named only where the DNA matches it firmly. For some rows the clone size is stated as once, few or many, or as a class when expanded; others skip it.

NA,TRBJ2-2,TRBD1,TRBV29-1,CSVRDSRSGELFF,TGCAGCGTTCGGGACAGCCGCTCCGGGGAGCTGTTTTTT
NA,TRBJ2-1,NA,TRBV7-2,CASSWSGTGGYNEQFF,TGTGCCAGCAGCTGGTCCGGGACTGGGGGGTACAATGAGCAGTTCTTC
NA,TRBJ2-5,NA,TRBV6-1,CASSEPTEETQYF,TGTGCCAGCAGTGAACCCACAGAAGAGACCCAGTACTTC
NA,TRBJ1-6,TRBD1,TRBV13,CASSLQGARSPLHF,TGTGCCAGCAGCTTACAGGGGGCGAGGTCACCCCTCCACTTT
NA,TRBJ2-1,NA,TRBV21-1,CASSKRVLAGVPNEQFF,TGTGCCAGCAGCAAAAGGGTCCTAGCGGGAGTCCCCAATGAGCAGTTCTTC
NA,TRBJ2-7,NA,TRBV4-1,CASSQDPLAAYEQYF,TGCGCCAGCAGCCAAGATCCCCTAGCTGCCTACGAGCAGTACTTC
NA,TRBJ2-7,NA,TRBV7-9,CSSSSPGRTYEQYF,TGTTCCAGCAGCTCACCGGGGAGGACCTACGAGCAGTACTTC
NA,TRBJ2-7,NA,TRBV11-2,CASSLGAGVYEQYF,TGTGCCAGCAGCTTAGGGGCAGGGGTGTACGAGCAGTACTTC
NA,TRBJ1-1,NA,TRBV6-4,CASSGLTGTNTEAFF,TGTGCCAGCAGTGGCTTAACAGGGACCAACACTGAAGCTTTCTTT
NA,TRBJ2-1,NA,TRBV2,CASLERSSYNEQFF,TGTGCCAGCCTTGAGCGGAGCTCCTACAATGAGCAGTTCTTC
NA,TRBJ1-1,NA,TRBV6-6,CASRGAGTVVEAFF,TGTGCCAGCCGCGGGGCAGGGACGGTGGTTGAAGCTTTCTTT
once,TRBJ1-2,NA,TRBV5-8,CASRRTGMNYGYTF,TGTGCCAGCAGAAGAACGGGGATGAACTATGGCTACACCTTC
NA,TRBJ1-2,TRBD1,TRBV4-1,CASSHPPGQGGGYTF,TGCGCCAGCAGCCACCCCCCGGGACAGGGGGGTGGCTACACCTTC
once,TRBJ2-1,NA,TRBV5-1,CASSTQYNEQFF,TGCGCCAGCAGCACCCAGTACAATGAGCAGTTCTTC
NA,TRBJ2-7,NA,TRBV7-9,CSSSFAGSSYEQYF,TGTTCCAGCAGCTTTGCGGGAAGCTCCTACGAGCAGTACTTC
once,TRBJ2-1,NA,TRBV7-9,CASSLAPGSEQFF,TGTGCCAGCAGCTTGGCGCCGGGTTCGGAGCAGTTCTTC